The rows below give T cell receptor beta chains drawn from one sample of a study of blood T cell repertoires in COVID-19. Sequenced by immunoSEQ multiplex PCR; TCRdb stores in-frame clones only, minus some. In the table there are over 300,000 clones, more than 75% of which are singletons. Sequenced material: PBMCs or T cells enriched from blood (not recorded which). The receptor source for this set is a woman younger than 45 with acute COVID-19. CDR3s include the opening cysteine and the closing phenylalanine or tryptophan. The D gene is left open where the match is weak. Only some rows state a clone size, as once, few, many or a class for expanded clones.

j_call d_call v_call clone_size cdr3_aa cdr3_nt
TRBJ1-1 TRBD1 TRBV5-6 . CASSLDRGLGTEAFF TGTGCCAGCAGCTTGGACAGGGGGCTGGGGACTGAAGCTTTCTTT
TRBJ1-1 . TRBV2 . CASARGTEAFF TGTGCCAGTGCCAGGGGCACTGAAGCTTTCTTT
TRBJ1-1 . TRBV7-2 once CASSLMGLNTEAFF TGTGCCAGCAGCCTCATGGGGCTTAACACTGAAGCTTTCTTT
TRBJ2-3 TRBD1 TRBV7-9 . CASSTGQGLSDTQYF TGTGCCAGCAGCACGGGACAGGGTCTGTCAGATACGCAGTATTTT
TRBJ1-5 . TRBV19 . CASSTTTAYSNQPQHF TGTGCCAGTAGTACCACGACAGCTTATAGCAATCAGCCCCAGCATTTT
TRBJ2-4 TRBD1 TRBV3-1/TRBV3-2 once CASTEDRVRNIQYF TGTGCCAGTACGGAGGACAGGGTGAGGAACATTCAGTACTTC
TRBJ1-1 . TRBV20-1 few CSAWGVEAFF TGCAGTGCTTGGGGGGTTGAAGCTTTCTTT
TRBJ2-5 TRBD1 TRBV6-5 . CASSYRGRGETQYF TGTGCCAGCAGTTACAGGGGGCGCGGAGAGACCCAGTACTTC
TRBJ1-4 TRBD1 TRBV11-2 . CASSSTGGGTNEKLFF TGTGCCAGCAGCAGCACAGGGGGCGGAACTAATGAAAAACTGTTTTTT
TRBJ1-6 . TRBV27 . CASSLQGTSSYNSPLHF TGTGCCAGCAGTTTACAGGGTACGAGCTCCTATAATTCACCCCTCCACTTT
TRBJ2-3 . TRBV6-5 . CASRSGIIDTQYF TGTGCCAGCAGATCGGGAATAATAGATACGCAGTATTTT
TRBJ2-7 TRBD2 TRBV9 . CASSSKSGGFSYEQYF TGTGCCAGCAGCTCGAAGAGCGGGGGTTTCTCCTACGAGCAGTACTTC
TRBJ1-2 TRBD1 TRBV19 . CAGSRDRGYGYTF TGTGCCGGATCTCGTGACAGGGGCTATGGCTACACCTTC